This entry lists 10 T cell receptor beta chains sequenced from one sample in a study of T cell responses to AZD1222 COVID-19 vaccine. Sequenced by immunoSEQ multiplex PCR; TCRdb stores in-frame clones only, minus some. The repertoire consists of approximately 150,000 clones, with about 91% occurring once and the leading ten covering approximately 3.6%. Sequences were derived from peripheral blood, sampled on day 0 of MenACWY control vaccination. The receptors here all came from an adult in good health.

The rearrangement links TRBV11-3 to TRBJ2-3; unclear D gene. Germline loops: CDR1 SGHNT, CDR2 YENEEA. The CDR3 covers 14 residues. V gave up 5 bases and J gave up 1 base, with 10 bases separating them. CDR3 sequence: CASSARSGTDTQYF. CDR3 DNA sequence: TGTGCCAGCAGCGCCAGGTCTGGCACAGATACGCAGTATTTT.

This chain connects TRBV7-2 to TRBJ2-4, with 8 positions matching TRBD2. Trimming took 3 bases from V and 7 from J; bases not matched to a gene: 8. The CDR3 runs to 15 residues. Germline lookup yields CDR1 SGHTA and CDR2 FQGNSA. The CDR3 DNA sequence: TGTGCCAGCAGCTTGGGGTCGGCGGGGGGTAACATTCAGTACTTC. This codes for CASSLGSAGGNIQYF.

This rearrangement joins TRBV7-2 to TRBJ1-6; D ambiguous. V was cut by 5 bases and J by 6 bases, with 14 bases left in between. The germline CDR1 and CDR2 sequences are SGHTA and FQGNSA. This CDR3 is 15 amino acids long. The CDR3 reads CASSPPPGLNSPLHF. The CDR3 region has the DNA TGTGCCAGCAGCCCCCCCCCAGGCCTTAATTCACCCCTCCACTTT.

Written as DNA, the CDR3 is TGTGCCAGCAGCTACGGGGGGAACTATGGCTACACCTTC. This codes for CASSYGGNYGYTF. The rearrangement joins TRBV7-2 to TRBJ1-2; D perhaps matches TRBD1 (5 bases). V was clipped by 4 bases and J by 2 bases, with 8 bases between them. Germline values: CDR1 SGHTA, CDR2 FQGNSA. The CDR3 runs to 13 residues.

Here the CDR3 reads CAISESRVVTEAFF. CDR3 DNA sequence: TGTGCCATCAGTGAGTCGAGGGTCGTCACTGAAGCTTTCTTT. The rearrangement joins TRBV10-3 to TRBJ1-1; D unresolved. The length of the CDR3 is 14 residues. Germline CDR1 and CDR2: ENHRY and SYGVKD. Trimming removed 0 bases at V and 4 bases at J, with 9 bases between.

The sample holds a few counts of this clone. This sample also contains other DNA sequences that code for the same CDR3. In DNA, the CDR3 is TGTGCCAGCAGTGAACTAGCGGGGGGGCCAGATACGCAGTATTTT. It specifies CASSELAGGPDTQYF. V and J are TRBV6-1 and TRBJ2-3; 12 bases agree with TRBD2. The CDR3 extends over 15 amino acids. Germline V gene sequence: CDR1 MNHNS, CDR2 SASEGT. Trimming at V came to 2 bases and at J to 4 bases, leaving 1 base not matched to a gene.

This chain links TRBV11-1 with TRBJ2-3; D unclear. The ends were cut back, 1 base at V and 4 bases at J, with 9 bases in the middle. The CDR3 extends over 14 amino acids. Germline loops: CDR1 SGHAT, CDR2 FQDESV (reference sequence). This CDR3 is CASSLEENPDTQYF. DNA for the CDR3: TGTGCCAGCAGCTTAGAGGAGAATCCAGATACGCAGTATTTT.

V gene TRBV4-2 combines with J gene TRBJ1-3; D is unresolved. This CDR3 has 13 amino acids. The germline gives CDR1 LGHNA, CDR2 YNFKEQ. The V end was cut by 0 bases, the J end by 7 bases, with 7 bases between. CDR3 DNA: TGTGCCAGCAGCCAAGATCTAGGGAACACCATATATTTT. Translated, it gives CASSQDLGNTIYF.

V is TRBV5-6 and J is TRBJ1-3; D perhaps matches TRBD1 (5 bases). Germline loops: CDR1 SGHDT, CDR2 YYEEEE. The V gene lost 2 bases and the J gene lost 14 bases, with 11 bases spanning the gap. This CDR3 has 11 amino acids. CDR3 sequence (DNA): TGTGCCAGCAGCTTCGACGGGGCCGTATATTTT. As protein: CASSFDGAVYF.

This clone was picked up one time. V gene TRBV5-3 combines with J gene TRBJ1-6; 7 bases line up with TRBD1. TRBV5-3 is an ORF for which the function is uncertain. The ends lost 1 base at V and 15 bases at J; junction bases unmatched: 10. This CDR3 contains 14 residues. CDR3 DNA: TGTGCCAGAAGCTTGTACAGGGGAAGGCTTCACCTCCACTTT. This gives the protein CARSLYRGRLHLHF.